These T cell receptor beta chains were read from a single sample in a study of human T cells and chemical hapten exposure. TCRdb itself ran the RACE reads through MiXCR, one entry per CDR3 protein. The sample includes approximately 370,000 distinct CDR3 sequences, 5.5% seen only once; the top ten take roughly 8.2%. The source material was whole blood, sampled in connection with sensitization to the hapten diphenylcyclopropenone (DPC). The receptors here all came from a woman between 18 and 29 years old with alopecia areata. Some clones in this sample may be carry-over from other donors' samples. The CDR3 runs from the conserved cysteine through the conserved F or W. D genes are given only for firm matches. Some rows mark clone size as missing; the rest say once, few, many or name a class of expanded clone.

j_gene: TRBJ2-7
len: 12
abundance: many
d_gene: NA
v_gene: TRBV12-3/TRBV12-4
CDR3nt: TGTGCCAGCAGTTTTGGGCGGGCCGAGCAGTACTTC
CDR3aa: CASSFGRAEQYF

j_gene: TRBJ1-6
len: 12
abundance: NA
d_gene: NA
v_gene: TRBV5-5
CDR3nt: TGTGCCAGCAGCCGGGACTTTTCACCCCTCCACTTT
CDR3aa: CASSRDFSPLHF

j_gene: TRBJ2-5
len: 11
abundance: NA
d_gene: TRBD1
v_gene: TRBV3-1
CDR3nt: TGTGCCAGCGGTCAGGGGGTAACCCAGTACTTC
CDR3aa: CASGQGVTQYF

j_gene: TRBJ1-1
len: 13
abundance: NA
d_gene: NA
v_gene: TRBV7-3
CDR3nt: TGTGCCAGCAGCTTTGATAGGGATGCTGAAGCTTTCTTT
CDR3aa: CASSFDRDAEAFF

j_gene: TRBJ2-7
len: 16
abundance: many
d_gene: TRBD1
v_gene: TRBV2
CDR3nt: TGTGCCAGCAGCCCTGCTCCTCGGACAGGTAACTACGAGCAGTACTTC
CDR3aa: CASSPAPRTGNYEQYF

j_gene: TRBJ1-1
len: 14
abundance: NA
d_gene: NA
v_gene: TRBV7-9
CDR3nt: TGTGCCAGCAGCTTAGATAACGGGGACACTGAAGCTTTCTTT
CDR3aa: CASSLDNGDTEAFF

j_gene: TRBJ2-2
len: 15
abundance: many
d_gene: NA
v_gene: TRBV2
CDR3nt: TGTGCCAGCAGTCGTATAGTAAATAAAGCCGGGGAGCTGTTTTTT
CDR3aa: CASSRIVNKAGELFF

j_gene: TRBJ2-1
len: 14
abundance: many
d_gene: NA
v_gene: TRBV6-5
CDR3nt: TGTGCCAGCAGTACTTGGGCACTAGAGACTGAGCAGTTCTTC
CDR3aa: CASSTWALETEQFF

j_gene: TRBJ2-1
len: 12
abundance: NA
d_gene: NA
v_gene: TRBV6-5
CDR3nt: TGTGCCACCCTCCACGGGGGCGATGAGCAGTTCTTC
CDR3aa: CATLHGGDEQFF

j_gene: TRBJ1-5
len: 16
abundance: many
d_gene: TRBD1
v_gene: TRBV4-2
CDR3nt: TGTGCCAGCAGCCAAGATGTGGCAGGGGGTGGACTGCCCCAGCATTTT
CDR3aa: CASSQDVAGGGLPQHF

j_gene: TRBJ1-1
len: 14
abundance: few
d_gene: NA
v_gene: TRBV5-6
CDR3nt: TGTGCCAGCAGCTTGTATGACATTCCAACTGAAGCTTTCTTT
CDR3aa: CASSLYDIPTEAFF

j_gene: TRBJ1-6
len: 17
abundance: many
d_gene: NA
v_gene: TRBV6-6
CDR3nt: TGTGCCAGCAGTTACCTCTCGGGTAGCCCGTATAATTCACCCCTCCACTTT
CDR3aa: CASSYLSGSPYNSPLHF

j_gene: TRBJ2-1
len: 14
abundance: NA
d_gene: NA
v_gene: TRBV15
CDR3nt: TGTGCCACCAGCAGAGTGGACGGAGGGAATGAGCAGTTCTTC
CDR3aa: CATSRVDGGNEQFF

j_gene: TRBJ1-2
len: 13
abundance: many
d_gene: NA
v_gene: TRBV27
CDR3nt: TGTGCCAGCAGTCCGGACATGAACTATGGCTACACCTTC
CDR3aa: CASSPDMNYGYTF

j_gene: TRBJ1-1
len: 13
abundance: few
d_gene: NA
v_gene: TRBV28
CDR3nt: TGTGCCAGCATGGGGCAGCCCAACACTGAAGCTTTCTTT
CDR3aa: CASMGQPNTEAFF

j_gene: TRBJ1-1
len: 17
abundance: few
d_gene: TRBD1
v_gene: TRBV5-1
CDR3nt: TGCGCCAGCACCAAACCGGGACAGAGTAATGTGAACACTGAAGCTTTCTTT
CDR3aa: CASTKPGQSNVNTEAFF

j_gene: TRBJ1-1
len: 13
abundance: few
d_gene: TRBD1
v_gene: TRBV29-1
CDR3nt: TGCAGCGTAACGACAGGGCTGCACACTGAAGCTTTCTTT
CDR3aa: CSVTTGLHTEAFF

j_gene: TRBJ2-6
len: 16
abundance: many
d_gene: NA
v_gene: TRBV6-4
CDR3nt: TGTGCCAGCAGTGAACAGAGCTTCTCTGGGGCCAACGTCCTGACTTTC
CDR3aa: CASSEQSFSGANVLTF

j_gene: TRBJ2-5
len: 15
abundance: NA
d_gene: TRBD1
v_gene: TRBV2
CDR3nt: TGTGCCAGCGCCTACCGACAGGGGAAGGGAGAGACCCAGTACTTC
CDR3aa: CASAYRQGKGETQYF

j_gene: TRBJ1-1
len: 12
abundance: few
d_gene: NA
v_gene: TRBV12-3/TRBV12-4
CDR3nt: TGTGCCAGCAGTTTCACCCGCACTGAAGCTTTCTTT
CDR3aa: CASSFTRTEAFF

j_gene: TRBJ2-7
len: 14
abundance: few
d_gene: NA
v_gene: TRBV5-4
CDR3nt: TGTGCCAGCAGCGCCTACAGGGATCCCTACGAGCAGTACTTC
CDR3aa: CASSAYRDPYEQYF

j_gene: TRBJ1-1
len: 14
abundance: NA
d_gene: TRBD1
v_gene: TRBV7-9
CDR3nt: TGTGCCAGCAGGCCGGACAGGGTGAACACTGAAGCTTTCTTT
CDR3aa: CASRPDRVNTEAFF

j_gene: TRBJ2-3
len: 18
abundance: few
d_gene: TRBD2
v_gene: TRBV5-1
CDR3nt: TGCGCCAGCAGCTTCGGGACTAGCGGGGCACGAGTCACAGATACGCAGTATTTT
CDR3aa: CASSFGTSGARVTDTQYF

j_gene: TRBJ2-3
len: 16
abundance: few
d_gene: TRBD1
v_gene: TRBV6-6
CDR3nt: TGTGCCAGCAGGCGGACAGGGGGATTAAGCACAGATACGCAGTATTTT
CDR3aa: CASRRTGGLSTDTQYF

j_gene: TRBJ1-4
len: 14
abundance: few
d_gene: NA
v_gene: TRBV11-2
CDR3nt: TGTGCCAGCAGCTTAGAAAGGGGAGGTGAAAAACTGTTTTTT
CDR3aa: CASSLERGGEKLFF

j_gene: TRBJ2-3
len: 17
abundance: many
d_gene: TRBD2
v_gene: TRBV10-3
CDR3nt: TGTGCCATCAGTGAGTCGACTAGCGGGGGGTTGACAGATACGCAGTATTTT
CDR3aa: CAISESTSGGLTDTQYF

j_gene: TRBJ2-7
len: 15
abundance: NA
d_gene: NA
v_gene: TRBV18
CDR3nt: TGTGCCAGCTCTAGACCGTCGGCCACCGCATACGAGCAGTACTTC
CDR3aa: CASSRPSATAYEQYF

j_gene: TRBJ2-5
len: 13
abundance: NA
d_gene: TRBD2
v_gene: TRBV29-1
CDR3nt: TGCAGCTCCAGGCGGGGGGGCATGGAGACCCAGTACTTC
CDR3aa: CSSRRGGMETQYF

j_gene: TRBJ2-5
len: 14
abundance: few
d_gene: NA
v_gene: TRBV24-1
CDR3nt: TGTGCCACCAGTGATTCGGACATTCGGGGGACCCAGTACTTC
CDR3aa: CATSDSDIRGTQYF

j_gene: TRBJ1-2
len: 15
abundance: few
d_gene: TRBD1
v_gene: TRBV19
CDR3nt: TGTGCCAGTAGTATAGGCGACAGGGGAAACTATGGCTACACCTTC
CDR3aa: CASSIGDRGNYGYTF

j_gene: TRBJ2-3
len: 14
abundance: many
d_gene: NA
v_gene: TRBV7-9
CDR3nt: TGTGCCAGCAGCCAGGGTCAGCCCACAGATACGCAGTATTTT
CDR3aa: CASSQGQPTDTQYF

j_gene: TRBJ2-7
len: 13
abundance: NA
d_gene: TRBD1
v_gene: TRBV27
CDR3nt: TGTGCCAGCAGCAACTCACAGGGGTACGAGCAGTACTTC
CDR3aa: CASSNSQGYEQYF

j_gene: TRBJ1-5
len: 14
abundance: many
d_gene: NA
v_gene: TRBV25-1
CDR3nt: TGTGCCAGCAGTGAAGCAGGGCCGGGTCAGCCCCAGCATTTT
CDR3aa: CASSEAGPGQPQHF

j_gene: TRBJ1-2
len: 16
abundance: NA
d_gene: TRBD1
v_gene: TRBV27
CDR3nt: TGTGCCAGCAGTTTATCTATCTGGGAGGGGGCTCAGGGCTACACCTTC
CDR3aa: CASSLSIWEGAQGYTF

j_gene: TRBJ2-3
len: 16
abundance: few
d_gene: NA
v_gene: TRBV4-3
CDR3nt: TGCGCCAGCAGCCAAGAAGCTAGCCCTCGCACAGATACGCAGTATTTT
CDR3aa: CASSQEASPRTDTQYF

j_gene: TRBJ2-3
len: 15
abundance: few
d_gene: TRBD1
v_gene: TRBV29-1
CDR3nt: TGCAGCGTTGAGGAACAGGGGGCAGGAACAGATACGCAGTATTTT
CDR3aa: CSVEEQGAGTDTQYF

j_gene: TRBJ2-3
len: 14
abundance: NA
d_gene: NA
v_gene: TRBV20-1
CDR3nt: TGCAGTGCTCAATCCGGGACCTACACAGATACGCAGTATTTT
CDR3aa: CSAQSGTYTDTQYF

j_gene: TRBJ1-1
len: 14
abundance: many
d_gene: TRBD1
v_gene: TRBV3-1
CDR3nt: TGTGCCAGCAGTTCAGGGGGCTTGAACACTGAAGCTTTCTTT
CDR3aa: CASSSGGLNTEAFF

j_gene: TRBJ2-3
len: 15
abundance: few
d_gene: TRBD2
v_gene: TRBV15
CDR3nt: TGTGCCACCAGCAGGGGCGGGGGGGTTGCAGATACGCAGTATTTT
CDR3aa: CATSRGGGVADTQYF

j_gene: TRBJ2-5
len: 15
abundance: many
d_gene: NA
v_gene: TRBV28
CDR3nt: TGTGCCAGCAGTTTGATGCGTCGGACAAAAGAGACCCAGTACTTC
CDR3aa: CASSLMRRTKETQYF

j_gene: TRBJ2-3
len: 17
abundance: NA
d_gene: NA
v_gene: TRBV14
CDR3nt: TGTGCCAGCAGCCAAGATCCGTTAACTCTAGGTTCAGATACGCAGTATTTT
CDR3aa: CASSQDPLTLGSDTQYF

j_gene: TRBJ2-3
len: 15
abundance: many
d_gene: NA
v_gene: TRBV7-2
CDR3nt: TGTGCCAGCAGCTTAGGAGGACCTGCCTCCGGTACGCAGTATTTT
CDR3aa: CASSLGGPASGTQYF

j_gene: TRBJ1-5
len: 16
abundance: NA
d_gene: TRBD1
v_gene: TRBV6-2/TRBV6-3
CDR3nt: TGTGCCAGCAGTCGCACGACAGGGTTTAGGTTTCAGCCCCAGCATTTT
CDR3aa: CASSRTTGFRFQPQHF

j_gene: TRBJ2-3
len: 17
abundance: many
d_gene: TRBD2
v_gene: TRBV7-2
CDR3nt: TGTGCCAGCAGCACCCGGACTAGCGGGGGGAGCACAGATACGCAGTATTTT
CDR3aa: CASSTRTSGGSTDTQYF

j_gene: TRBJ1-1
len: 12
abundance: few
d_gene: NA
v_gene: TRBV2
CDR3nt: TGTGCCAGCAGTGCACGGGCCACTGAAGCTTTCTTT
CDR3aa: CASSARATEAFF

j_gene: TRBJ1-1
len: 12
abundance: NA
d_gene: NA
v_gene: TRBV15
CDR3nt: TGTGCCACCAGACAGGGGAACACTGAAGCTTTCTTT
CDR3aa: CATRQGNTEAFF